This is a list of T cell receptor beta chains from one sample in a study of OX40 agonist ivuxolimab in advanced cancers. Assay: immunoSEQ multiplex PCR; the TCRdb copy retains only in-frame clones and omits some. The profile shows around 80,000 clones, about 92% of them singletons. Sequencing was performed on CD4+ or CD8+ T cells sorted from blood, taken in a trial of the OX40 agonist ivuxolimab. These receptors originate from an adult with an advanced solid tumor such as melanoma, head and neck, liver or kidney cancer. Both conserved end residues are part of each CDR3. Each record gives: J gene, V gene, D gene, clone size, CDR3 protein, CDR3 DNA. A D gene is named only where the DNA matches it firmly. Clone size appears in some rows only: once, few, many, or a class for an expanded clone.

j_gene: TRBJ2-7
v_gene: TRBV7-9
d_gene: NA
abundance: few
CDR3aa: CASSLGLIGAYEQYF
CDR3nt: TGTGCCAGCAGCTTAGGGTTGATCGGGGCCTACGAGCAGTACTTC

j_gene: TRBJ1-4
v_gene: TRBV28
d_gene: TRBD1
abundance: NA
CDR3aa: CASSYTGAFNEKLFF
CDR3nt: TGTGCCAGCAGTTACACAGGGGCCTTTAATGAAAAACTGTTTTTT

j_gene: TRBJ2-1
v_gene: TRBV19
d_gene: TRBD1
abundance: NA
CDR3aa: CASSPDRAAYNEQFF
CDR3nt: TGTGCCAGTAGTCCCGACAGGGCGGCCTACAATGAGCAGTTCTTC

j_gene: TRBJ1-1
v_gene: TRBV5-4
d_gene: NA
abundance: few
CDR3aa: CTEGEADTEAFF
CDR3nt: TGTACCGAGGGAGAGGCTGACACTGAAGCTTTCTTT

j_gene: TRBJ2-5
v_gene: TRBV7-9
d_gene: NA
abundance: once
CDR3aa: CASKPGPRQAPLDQETQYF
CDR3nt: TGTGCCAGCAAGCCAGGGCCCAGACAGGCGCCGTTAGACCAAGAGACCCAGTACTTC

j_gene: TRBJ2-3
v_gene: TRBV6-1
d_gene: NA
abundance: once
CDR3aa: CASSEIETDTQYF
CDR3nt: TGTGCCAGCAGTGAGATAGAAACAGATACGCAGTATTTT

j_gene: TRBJ1-4
v_gene: TRBV6-5
d_gene: TRBD1
abundance: NA
CDR3aa: CASRRDRANEKLFF
CDR3nt: TGTGCCAGCAGGAGGGACAGAGCTAATGAAAAACTGTTTTTT

j_gene: TRBJ2-7
v_gene: TRBV30
d_gene: NA
abundance: NA
CDR3aa: CAWGNYEQYF
CDR3nt: TGTGCCTGGGGAAACTACGAGCAGTACTTC

j_gene: TRBJ2-2
v_gene: TRBV6-6
d_gene: NA
abundance: NA
CDR3aa: CASSYTHRTGELFF
CDR3nt: TGTGCCAGCAGTTACACTCACCGAACCGGGGAGCTGTTTTTT

j_gene: TRBJ2-1
v_gene: TRBV6-4
d_gene: TRBD1
abundance: NA
CDR3aa: CASSARTGIYNEQFF
CDR3nt: TGTGCCAGCAGTGCAAGGACAGGGATATACAATGAGCAGTTCTTC

j_gene: TRBJ1-1
v_gene: TRBV2
d_gene: NA
abundance: NA
CDR3aa: CASSEALIVNTEAFF
CDR3nt: TGTGCCAGCAGTGAAGCGCTTATTGTGAACACTGAAGCTTTCTTT

j_gene: TRBJ1-2
v_gene: TRBV6-5
d_gene: NA
abundance: NA
CDR3aa: CASSPGPSNHGYTF
CDR3nt: TGTGCCAGCAGTCCTGGTCCCTCCAATCACGGCTACACCTTC

j_gene: TRBJ2-5
v_gene: TRBV5-1
d_gene: NA
abundance: NA
CDR3aa: CASSPRLLQETQYF
CDR3nt: TGCGCCAGCAGCCCACGACTACTTCAAGAGACCCAGTACTTC

j_gene: TRBJ2-3
v_gene: TRBV19
d_gene: TRBD2
abundance: NA
CDR3aa: CASMPALAGFSDTQYF
CDR3nt: TGTGCCAGTATGCCGGCTCTAGCGGGTTTCAGCGATACGCAGTATTTT

j_gene: TRBJ2-1
v_gene: TRBV23-1
d_gene: TRBD1
abundance: NA
CDR3aa: CASTQIRDRRHSPSNEQFF
CDR3nt: TGCGCCAGCACGCAAATTAGGGACAGACGTCACTCTCCCTCGAATGAGCAGTTCTTC

j_gene: TRBJ2-1
v_gene: TRBV5-1
d_gene: NA
abundance: NA
CDR3aa: CASSLDEVGSYNEQFF
CDR3nt: TGCGCCAGCAGCTTGGACGAGGTGGGCTCCTACAATGAGCAGTTCTTC

j_gene: TRBJ2-6
v_gene: TRBV30
d_gene: NA
abundance: NA
CDR3aa: CAWGGSGSGANVLTF
CDR3nt: TGTGCCTGGGGTGGAAGTGGCTCTGGGGCCAACGTCCTGACTTTC

j_gene: TRBJ2-1
v_gene: TRBV2
d_gene: NA
abundance: NA
CDR3aa: CATTPWNEQFF
CDR3nt: TGTGCCACCACCCCTTGGAATGAGCAGTTCTTC

j_gene: TRBJ2-2
v_gene: TRBV2
d_gene: NA
abundance: NA
CDR3aa: CASSVWDGLGGAGELFF
CDR3nt: TGTGCCAGCAGTGTGTGGGACGGCCTCGGAGGGGCCGGGGAGCTGTTTTTT

j_gene: TRBJ1-2
v_gene: TRBV10-1
d_gene: TRBD1
abundance: NA
CDR3aa: CASSETPGTGGYYGYTF
CDR3nt: TGCGCCAGCAGTGAGACCCCCGGGACAGGGGGCTACTATGGCTACACCTTC

j_gene: TRBJ1-2
v_gene: TRBV7-9
d_gene: TRBD1
abundance: NA
CDR3aa: CASSLTGQVAYGYTF
CDR3nt: TGTGCCAGCAGCTTAACCGGACAGGTCGCCTATGGCTACACCTTC

j_gene: TRBJ1-1
v_gene: TRBV11-2
d_gene: TRBD1
abundance: NA
CDR3aa: CASSPQGDHTEAFF
CDR3nt: TGTGCCAGCAGCCCTCAGGGGGACCACACTGAAGCTTTCTTT

j_gene: TRBJ1-1
v_gene: TRBV15
d_gene: TRBD1
abundance: NA
CDR3aa: CATTLGQGRGNTEAFF
CDR3nt: TGTGCCACCACCCTTGGACAGGGGAGGGGGAACACTGAAGCTTTCTTT

j_gene: TRBJ2-5
v_gene: TRBV5-1
d_gene: TRBD2
abundance: NA
CDR3aa: CASSPGGGLETQYF
CDR3nt: TGCGCCAGCAGCCCTGGGGGGGGATTGGAGACCCAGTACTTC

j_gene: TRBJ2-3
v_gene: TRBV7-8
d_gene: NA
abundance: NA
CDR3aa: CASSLGGFSDTQYF
CDR3nt: TGTGCCAGCAGCTTAGGTGGATTTTCAGATACGCAGTATTTT

j_gene: TRBJ2-7
v_gene: TRBV18
d_gene: TRBD2
abundance: once
CDR3aa: CASSPLRTSASLGNEQYF
CDR3nt: TGTGCCAGCTCACCACTCCGGACTAGCGCATCCTTGGGAAACGAGCAGTACTTC

j_gene: TRBJ1-6
v_gene: TRBV5-1
d_gene: NA
abundance: few
CDR3aa: CASSLDAGLWSSPLHF
CDR3nt: TGCGCCAGCAGCTTGGATGCTGGACTCTGGTCTTCACCCCTCCACTTT

j_gene: TRBJ2-7
v_gene: TRBV28
d_gene: TRBD2
abundance: NA
CDR3aa: CASSSEAGYYYEQYF
CDR3nt: TGTGCCAGCAGTTCCGAAGCGGGATACTACTACGAGCAGTACTTC

j_gene: TRBJ1-6
v_gene: TRBV4-1
d_gene: NA
abundance: NA
CDR3aa: CASSLREMGRPSYNSPLHF
CDR3nt: TGCGCCAGCAGCCTAAGGGAAATGGGGCGACCCTCCTATAATTCACCCCTCCACTTT

j_gene: TRBJ1-4
v_gene: TRBV19
d_gene: NA
abundance: once
CDR3aa: CASSILLNGRNEKLFF
CDR3nt: TGTGCCAGTAGTATATTACTCAACGGCCGGAATGAAAAACTGTTTTTT

j_gene: TRBJ1-2
v_gene: TRBV5-4
d_gene: NA
abundance: NA
CDR3aa: CASSLGQATNYGYTF
CDR3nt: TGTGCCAGCAGCTTGGGACAGGCTACTAACTATGGCTACACCTTC

j_gene: TRBJ1-4
v_gene: TRBV9
d_gene: NA
abundance: NA
CDR3aa: CASSVDATNEKLFF
CDR3nt: TGTGCCAGCAGCGTAGATGCAACTAATGAAAAACTGTTTTTT

j_gene: TRBJ2-4
v_gene: TRBV19
d_gene: TRBD2
abundance: NA
CDR3aa: CASRTSGGIKNIQYF
CDR3nt: TGTGCCAGTAGGACTAGCGGGGGGATTAAAAACATTCAGTACTTC

j_gene: TRBJ2-7
v_gene: TRBV2
d_gene: NA
abundance: NA
CDR3aa: CASSDGTFPYEQYF
CDR3nt: TGTGCCAGCAGCGACGGGACTTTTCCCTACGAGCAGTACTTC

j_gene: TRBJ1-5
v_gene: TRBV19
d_gene: NA
abundance: NA
CDR3aa: CASTASRNQPQHF
CDR3nt: TGTGCCAGTACCGCCAGCCGCAATCAGCCCCAGCATTTT